Detailed here is one T cell receptor (beta chain). This sample is drawn from a study of graft-versus-host responses after intestinal transplantation. The method was immunoSEQ multiplex PCR; TCRdb's version includes in-frame clones alone and lacks a portion of them. This repertoire shows 5,200 or so clones, 70% to 80% found once; its top ten account for approximately 37%. Germline-derived CDR1 and CDR2 are SGHDT and YYEEEE. V was clipped by 4 bases and J by 3 bases; unmatched bases: 6. There are 15 residues in the CDR3. Specimen: PBMCs, collected 300 to 340 days after intestinal transplant. The chain combines TRBV5-6 with TRBJ1-5; TRBD1 matches 8 bases. This TCR was sampled from a human patient who received an intestinal transplant, so some T cells may come from the graft donor. This CDR3 reads CASSDGGQDNQPQHF. The CDR3 DNA sequence: TGTGCCAGCAGCGATGGGGGACAGGACAATCAGCCCCAGCATTTT.